A selection of T cell receptor beta chains follows, all from one sample in a study of radiation and T cells in renal cell carcinoma. TCRdb keeps only in-frame clones here, not all; method: immunoSEQ multiplex PCR. The table lists 150,000 or so clones, about 87% of them singletons, with about 4% in the top ten. Sequencing used blood, obtained from a patient whose treatment included radiotherapy and nephrectomy. The receptors derive from a woman aged 65 to 85 with renal cell carcinoma. The CDR3 runs from the conserved cysteine through the conserved F or W. A D gene is named only where the DNA matches it firmly. Not every row has a clone size; where given, it reads once, few, many or a size class.

TRBV4-3	TRBJ2-1	NA	NA	TGCGCCAGCAGCCAAGATCTAGGCAATGAGCAGTTCTTC	CASSQDLGNEQFF
TRBV30	TRBJ1-6	NA	TRBD1	TGTGCCTGGAGTGTAAGGTCAGGGGGCGGCTCACCCCTCCACTTT	CAWSVRSGGGSPLHF
TRBV4-3	TRBJ2-3	NA	TRBD2	TGCGCCAGCAGGGCGTCCGGGGGGGCCGGAGATACGCAGTATTTT	CASRASGGAGDTQYF
TRBV9	TRBJ1-6	NA	TRBD1	TGTGCCAGCAGCGTAGACGGACAGGGGTATTCACCCCTCCACTTT	CASSVDGQGYSPLHF
TRBV4-1	TRBJ1-6	NA	NA	TGCGCCAGCAGCCAAGAGGGGGGGGCAGCCCTAAATTCACCCCTCCACTTT	CASSQEGGAALNSPLHF
TRBV5-4	TRBJ2-7	NA	NA	TGTGCCAGCAGCGTCAGGGGGGGGCTCACCTACGAGCAGTACTTC	CASSVRGGLTYEQYF
TRBV28	TRBJ1-2	NA	NA	TGTGCCAGCAGTTTCTCAGGCCATGGCTACACCTTC	CASSFSGHGYTF
TRBV4-1	TRBJ1-1	NA	TRBD1	TGCGCCAGCAGCCACCCCGGACAGGGGAACACTGAAGCTTTCTTT	CASSHPGQGNTEAFF
TRBV20-1	TRBJ1-5	NA	TRBD1	TGCAGTGCTAGGCAGGGGGAGCCCCAGCATTTT	CSARQGEPQHF
TRBV29-1	TRBJ2-1	NA	NA	TGCACCGGAGCACGGGTCTGGGGAGAGCAGTTCTTC	CTGARVWGEQFF
TRBV25-1	TRBJ2-5	NA	NA	TGTGCCAGCAGTGAGGGTGAGACCCAGTACTTC	CASSEGETQYF
TRBV5-1	TRBJ1-3	NA	NA	TGCGCCAGCAGCTTTCGGGACATAGTCTCTGGAAACACCATATATTTT	CASSFRDIVSGNTIYF
TRBV25-1	TRBJ2-7	once	NA	TGTGCCAGCAGTGAATACAGGGGCCCATCCTACGAGCAGTACTTC	CASSEYRGPSYEQYF
TRBV19	TRBJ2-7	NA	NA	TGTGCCAGTAGTATCCCGCGACAAGGGACACACGAGCAGTACTTC	CASSIPRQGTHEQYF
TRBV27	TRBJ1-1	NA	NA	TGTGCCAGCAGTTTAGCACGGGGGGCGAACACTGAAGCTTTCTTT	CASSLARGANTEAFF
TRBV7-3	TRBJ1-2	NA	NA	TGTGCCAGCAGCCCCTCAGGGTCTCTAAACTATGGCTACACCTTC	CASSPSGSLNYGYTF
TRBV5-4	TRBJ2-1	NA	TRBD2	TGTGCCAGCAGCAGTACTAGCGGGGGGGCGTACAATGAGCAGTTCTTC	CASSSTSGGAYNEQFF
TRBV5-1	TRBJ2-3	NA	NA	TGCGCCAGCAGCGCGGGACTTAGCACAGATACGCAGTATTTT	CASSAGLSTDTQYF
TRBV19	TRBJ1-5	NA	NA	TGTGCCAGTAAGCGCAACACTCAGGGTAGTGGGTTAGGCAATCAGCCCCAGCATTTT	CASKRNTQGSGLGNQPQHF
TRBV2	TRBJ1-1	NA	NA	TGTGCCAGCAGTGAAGATCGGCAGGGTAGTACTGAAGCTTTCTTT	CASSEDRQGSTEAFF
TRBV14	TRBJ2-1	NA	NA	TGTGCCAGCAGCTTGAGTAGCCATGAGCAGTTCTTC	CASSLSSHEQFF
TRBV15	TRBJ2-3	NA	NA	TGTGCCACCAGCAGTAGCGGTGGCTCGATCGTCACAGATACGCAGTATTTT	CATSSSGGSIVTDTQYF
TRBV7-9	TRBJ2-1	NA	TRBD2	TGTGCCAGCAGCATGACTAGCGGGGGCGTCAATGAGCAGTTCTTC	CASSMTSGGVNEQFF
TRBV11-2	TRBJ1-5	few	NA	TGTGCCAGCAGTGACAGGAGCAATCAGCCCCAGCATTTT	CASSDRSNQPQHF
TRBV5-1	TRBJ2-5	NA	TRBD1	TGCGCCAGCAGCCCGGGACAGGGATTACAAGAGACCCAGTACTTC	CASSPGQGLQETQYF
TRBV30	TRBJ2-3	once	NA	TGTGCCTCCTACACAGATACGCAGTATTTT	CASYTDTQYF
TRBV5-1	TRBJ2-5	NA	NA	TGCGCCAGCAGCTTGGAGGGGGAGACCCAGTACTTC	CASSLEGETQYF
TRBV7-9	TRBJ2-5	NA	NA	TGTGCCAGCAGCCCACACAGGGAGACCCAGTACTTC	CASSPHRETQYF
TRBV11-2	TRBJ2-7	NA	NA	TGTGCCAGCAGCCGTTCGGCCGGGGAGCAGTACTTC	CASSRSAGEQYF
TRBV2	TRBJ2-3	few	NA	TGTGCCAGCAGTGAAGAGCGGCAGGGGAGAGATACGCAGTATTTT	CASSEERQGRDTQYF
TRBV30	TRBJ2-1	NA	NA	TGTGCCTCTGGAGCGCTCGCTGAGCAGTTCTTC	CASGALAEQFF